The T cell receptor beta chain under discussion was sequenced for a study of low-dose radiotherapy and immunotherapy resistance in tumors. Across the whole study: Patients took aspirin 300 mg by mouth once daily. This continued for four cycles, starting on cycle 1 day 1.

It was with a constant-region primer and a V-primer adapter that TCRs were amplified over around 18 PCR cycles. TCRdb re-called the reads through MiXCR, storing one row per CDR3 protein. In the table there are about 50,000 distinct CDR3 sequences, approximately 12% of which are singletons. The CDR3 contains 14 residues. The germline V gene encodes CDR1 MNHNY and CDR2 SVGAGI (reference sequence). With 7 bases removed from V and 3 bases from J, the gap between germline ends came to 13 bases. Indicated time point: before trial treatment. This clonotype was detected many times. Specimen: PBMCs, collected before treatment. The clonotype originates from a female donor with ovarian cancer. V is TRBV6-6 and J is TRBJ1-3, with TRBD1 as a possible D gene (6 bases). This chain's CDR3 is CASKQQGGGNTIYF. The CDR3 DNA follows: TGTGCCAGCAAACAACAGGGAGGTGGAAACACCATATATTTT.